The text below deals with one T cell receptor (beta chain). The run of the v3.0 immunoSEQ assay was at survey level. Sequenced by immunoSEQ multiplex PCR; TCRdb stores in-frame clones only, minus some. The sample includes around 25,000 clones, approximately 90% of them seen just once. This specimen belongs to a study of long-term antiretroviral therapy in people with HIV. Specimen: unsorted PBMCs, collected 1.9 years after starting antiretroviral therapy. This TCR came from a young woman with HIV.

CDR3 sequence: CASSLIAGGLETQYF. CDR3 coding DNA: TGTGCCAGCAGCTTAATAGCAGGGGGGTTAGAGACCCAGTACTTC. The rearrangement links TRBV7-3 to TRBJ2-5; tentative D call: TRBD1 (7 bases). CDR1 SGHTA and CDR2 FQGTGA come from the germline V gene. The CDR3 is 15 amino acids. V lost 1 base and J lost 4, with 13 bases in between.